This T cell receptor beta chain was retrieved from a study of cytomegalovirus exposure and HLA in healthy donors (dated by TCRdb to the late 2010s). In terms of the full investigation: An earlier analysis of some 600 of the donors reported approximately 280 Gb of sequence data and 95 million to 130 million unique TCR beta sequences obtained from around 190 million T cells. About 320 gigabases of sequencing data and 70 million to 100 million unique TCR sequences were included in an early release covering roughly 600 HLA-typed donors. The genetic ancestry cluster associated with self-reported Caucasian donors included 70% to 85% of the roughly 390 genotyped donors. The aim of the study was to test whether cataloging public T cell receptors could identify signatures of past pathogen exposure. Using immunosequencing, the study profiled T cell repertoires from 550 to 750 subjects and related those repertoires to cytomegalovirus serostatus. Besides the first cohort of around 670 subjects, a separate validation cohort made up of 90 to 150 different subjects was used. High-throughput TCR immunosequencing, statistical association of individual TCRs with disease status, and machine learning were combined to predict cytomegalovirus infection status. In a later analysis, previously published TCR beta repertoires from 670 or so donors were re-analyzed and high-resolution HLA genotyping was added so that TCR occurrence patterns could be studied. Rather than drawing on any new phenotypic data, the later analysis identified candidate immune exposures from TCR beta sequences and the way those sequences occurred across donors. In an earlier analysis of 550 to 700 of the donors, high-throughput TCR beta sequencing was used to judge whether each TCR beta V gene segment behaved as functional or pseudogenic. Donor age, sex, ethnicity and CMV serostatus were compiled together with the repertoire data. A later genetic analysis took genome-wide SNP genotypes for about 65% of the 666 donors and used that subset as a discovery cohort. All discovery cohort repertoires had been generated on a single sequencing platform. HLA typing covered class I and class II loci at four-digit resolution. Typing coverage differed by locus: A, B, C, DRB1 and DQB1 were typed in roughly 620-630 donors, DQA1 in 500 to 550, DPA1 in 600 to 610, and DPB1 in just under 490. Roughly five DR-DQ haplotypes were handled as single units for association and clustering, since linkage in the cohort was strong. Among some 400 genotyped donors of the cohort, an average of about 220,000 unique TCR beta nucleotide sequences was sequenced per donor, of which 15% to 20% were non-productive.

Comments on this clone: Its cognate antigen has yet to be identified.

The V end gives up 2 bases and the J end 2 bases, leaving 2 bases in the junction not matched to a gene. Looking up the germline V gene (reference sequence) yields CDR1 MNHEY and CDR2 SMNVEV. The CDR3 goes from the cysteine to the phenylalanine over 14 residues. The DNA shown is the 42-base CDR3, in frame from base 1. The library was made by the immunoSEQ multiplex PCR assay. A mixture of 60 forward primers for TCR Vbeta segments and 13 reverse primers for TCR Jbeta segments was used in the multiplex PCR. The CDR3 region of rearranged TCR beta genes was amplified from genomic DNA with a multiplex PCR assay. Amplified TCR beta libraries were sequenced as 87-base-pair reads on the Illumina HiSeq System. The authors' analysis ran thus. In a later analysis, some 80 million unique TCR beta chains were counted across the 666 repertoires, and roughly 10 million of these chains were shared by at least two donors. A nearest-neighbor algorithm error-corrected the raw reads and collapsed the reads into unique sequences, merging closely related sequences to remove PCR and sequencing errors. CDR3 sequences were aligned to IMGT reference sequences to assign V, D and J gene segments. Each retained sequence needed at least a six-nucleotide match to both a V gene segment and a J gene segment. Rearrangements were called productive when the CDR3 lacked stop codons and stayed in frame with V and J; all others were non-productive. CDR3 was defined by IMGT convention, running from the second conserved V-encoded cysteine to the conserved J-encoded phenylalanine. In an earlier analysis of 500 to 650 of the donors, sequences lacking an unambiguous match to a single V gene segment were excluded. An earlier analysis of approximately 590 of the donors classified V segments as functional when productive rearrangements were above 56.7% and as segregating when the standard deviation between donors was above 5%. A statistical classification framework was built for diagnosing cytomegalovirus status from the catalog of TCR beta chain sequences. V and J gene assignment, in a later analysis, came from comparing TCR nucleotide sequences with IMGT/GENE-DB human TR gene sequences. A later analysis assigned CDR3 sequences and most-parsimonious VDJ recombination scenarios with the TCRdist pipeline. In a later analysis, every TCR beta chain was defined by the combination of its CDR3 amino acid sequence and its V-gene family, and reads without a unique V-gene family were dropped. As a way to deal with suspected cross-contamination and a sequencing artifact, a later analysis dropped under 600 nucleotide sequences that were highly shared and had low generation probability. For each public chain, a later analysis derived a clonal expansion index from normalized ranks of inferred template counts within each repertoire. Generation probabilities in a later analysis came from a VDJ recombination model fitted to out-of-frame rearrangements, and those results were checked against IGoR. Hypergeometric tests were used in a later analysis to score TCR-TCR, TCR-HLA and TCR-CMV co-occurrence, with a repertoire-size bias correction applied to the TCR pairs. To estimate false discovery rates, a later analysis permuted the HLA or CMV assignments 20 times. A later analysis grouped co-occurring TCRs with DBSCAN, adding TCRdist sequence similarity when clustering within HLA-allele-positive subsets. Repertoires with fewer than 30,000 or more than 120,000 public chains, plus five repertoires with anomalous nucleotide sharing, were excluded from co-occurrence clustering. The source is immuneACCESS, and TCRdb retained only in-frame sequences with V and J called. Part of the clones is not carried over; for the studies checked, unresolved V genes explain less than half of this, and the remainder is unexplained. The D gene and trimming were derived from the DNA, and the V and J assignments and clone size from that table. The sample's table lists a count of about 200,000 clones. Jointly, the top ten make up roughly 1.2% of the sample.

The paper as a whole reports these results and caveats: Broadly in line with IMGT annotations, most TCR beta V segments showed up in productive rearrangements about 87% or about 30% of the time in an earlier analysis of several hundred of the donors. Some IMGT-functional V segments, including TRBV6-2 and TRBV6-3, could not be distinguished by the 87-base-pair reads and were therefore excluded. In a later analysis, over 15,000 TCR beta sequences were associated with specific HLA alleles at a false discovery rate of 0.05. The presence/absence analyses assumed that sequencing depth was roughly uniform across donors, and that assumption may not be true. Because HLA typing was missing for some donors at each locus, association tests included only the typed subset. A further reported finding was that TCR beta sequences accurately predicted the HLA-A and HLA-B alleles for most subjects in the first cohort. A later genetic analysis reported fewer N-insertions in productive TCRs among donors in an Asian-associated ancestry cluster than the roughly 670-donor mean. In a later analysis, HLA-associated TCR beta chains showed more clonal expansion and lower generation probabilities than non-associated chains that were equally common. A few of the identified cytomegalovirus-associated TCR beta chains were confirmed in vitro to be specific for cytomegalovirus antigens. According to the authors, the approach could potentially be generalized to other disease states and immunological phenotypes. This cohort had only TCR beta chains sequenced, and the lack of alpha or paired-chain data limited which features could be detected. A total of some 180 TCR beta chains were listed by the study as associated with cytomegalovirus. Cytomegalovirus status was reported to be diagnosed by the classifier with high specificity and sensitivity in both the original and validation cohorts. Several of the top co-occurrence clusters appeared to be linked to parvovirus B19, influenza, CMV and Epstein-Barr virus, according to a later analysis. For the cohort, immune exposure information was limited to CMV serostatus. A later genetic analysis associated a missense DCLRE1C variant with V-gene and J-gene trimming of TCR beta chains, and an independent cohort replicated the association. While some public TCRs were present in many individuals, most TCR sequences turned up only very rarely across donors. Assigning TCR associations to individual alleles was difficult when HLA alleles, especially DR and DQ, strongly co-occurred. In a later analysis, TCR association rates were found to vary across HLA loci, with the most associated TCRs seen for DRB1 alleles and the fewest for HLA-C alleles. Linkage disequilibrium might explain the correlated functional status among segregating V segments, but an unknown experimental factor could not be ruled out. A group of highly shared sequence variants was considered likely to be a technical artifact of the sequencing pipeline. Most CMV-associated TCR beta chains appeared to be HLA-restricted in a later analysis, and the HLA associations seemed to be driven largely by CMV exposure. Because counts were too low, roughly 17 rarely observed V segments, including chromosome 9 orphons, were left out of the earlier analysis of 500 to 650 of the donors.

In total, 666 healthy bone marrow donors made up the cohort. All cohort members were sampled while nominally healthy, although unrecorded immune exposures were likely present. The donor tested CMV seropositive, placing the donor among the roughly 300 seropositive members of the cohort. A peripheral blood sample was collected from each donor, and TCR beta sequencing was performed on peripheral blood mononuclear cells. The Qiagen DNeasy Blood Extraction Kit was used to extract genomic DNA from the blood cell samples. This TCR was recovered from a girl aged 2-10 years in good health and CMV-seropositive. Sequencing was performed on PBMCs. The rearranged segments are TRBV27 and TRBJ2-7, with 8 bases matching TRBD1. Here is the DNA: TGTGCCAGCAGTTTAGGACAGGGTACCTACGAGCAGTACTTC. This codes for CASSLGQGTYEQYF.